This TCR beta chain was documented in a study of human T cells and chemical hapten exposure. Findings and caveats of the study: While controls formed fewer of them, expanded TCRs formed significantly more large CDR3 similarity clusters.

J lost 8 bases, V lost 6 bases, and 18 bases had no gene match. This CDR3 is built from 15 residues. Germline V gene sequence: CDR1 SQVTM, CDR2 ANQGSEA. This clonotype was counted at least ten times. The antigen remains undetermined. Via MiXCR, TCRdb re-called the RACE reads, giving one row per CDR3 protein. The sample includes 370,000 or so distinct CDR3 sequences, nearly 5% of them seen just once. Documented time point: patch test 1, 2 weeks after DPC sensitization. The treatment was: therapeutic diphenylcyclopropenone sensitization with weekly scalp DPC. The specimen comprised whole blood, sampled in connection with sensitization to the hapten diphenylcyclopropenone (DPC). This TCR came from a woman in her forties or fifties with alopecia areata. Some clones in this sample may be carry-over from other donors' samples. The V gene is TRBV29-1, the J gene TRBJ2-5; TRBD1 matches 7 bases. CDR3 DNA sequence: TGCAGCGTCGCGACCCTGATACAGGGGTCAGACACCCAGTACTTC. Translated: CSVATLIQGSDTQYF.